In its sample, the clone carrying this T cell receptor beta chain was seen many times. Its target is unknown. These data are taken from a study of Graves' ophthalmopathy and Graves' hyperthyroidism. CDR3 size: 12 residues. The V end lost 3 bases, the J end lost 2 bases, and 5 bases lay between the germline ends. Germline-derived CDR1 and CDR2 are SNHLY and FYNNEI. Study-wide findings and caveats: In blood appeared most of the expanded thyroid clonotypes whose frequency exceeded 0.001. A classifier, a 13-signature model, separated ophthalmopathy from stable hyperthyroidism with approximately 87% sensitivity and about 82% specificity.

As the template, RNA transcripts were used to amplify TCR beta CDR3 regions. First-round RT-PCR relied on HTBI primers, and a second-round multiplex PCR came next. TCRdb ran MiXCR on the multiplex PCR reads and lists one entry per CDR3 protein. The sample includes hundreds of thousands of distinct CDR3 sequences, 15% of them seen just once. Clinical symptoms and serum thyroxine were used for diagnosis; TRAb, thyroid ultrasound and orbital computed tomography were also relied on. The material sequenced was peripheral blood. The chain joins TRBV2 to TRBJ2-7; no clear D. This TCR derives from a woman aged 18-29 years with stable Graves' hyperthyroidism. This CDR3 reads CASSDFPYEQYF. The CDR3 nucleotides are TGTGCCAGCAGTGACTTCCCCTACGAGCAGTACTTC.